Many counts were recorded for the clone carrying this TCR beta chain. Each CDR3 protein is one row after TCRdb ran MiXCR on the RT-PCR reads. The table has about 780,000 distinct CDR3 sequences, around 18% seen once; the top ten hold under 13%. These data belong to a study of response to subunit inactivated influenza vaccine. Germline trimming cut 8 bases from V and 0 bases from J; bases unmatched to any gene: 9. The CDR3 loop spans 18 amino acids. J is TRBJ2-6 and V is TRBV12-3 or TRBV12-4, with 11 nucleotides matching TRBD1. The specimen comprised PBMCs from blood, sampled roughly 5 days after vaccination. This sequence was found in a man over 45 who received an inactivated influenza vaccine. CDR3 nucleotides: TGTGCCAGCGGGGGGACAGGGGGGCCATTCTCTGGGGCCAACGTCCTGACTTTC. As protein: CASGGTGGPFSGANVLTF.